Following are 13 T cell receptor beta chains from one sample sequenced in a study of long-term antiretroviral therapy in people with HIV. Version v3.0 of the immunoSEQ assay ran at survey level. Some clones are missing from TCRdb's copy, which holds only in-frame ones; the method was immunoSEQ multiplex PCR. This sample has tens of thousands of clones, with 70% to 85% found just once. Sequencing was performed on unsorted PBMCs, taken 0.5 years after starting antiretroviral therapy. The origin of the receptors is a young man with HIV.

The chain couples TRBV5-4 to TRBJ2-2; 13 bases agree with TRBD2. The CDR3 contains 16 residues. Trimming took 4 bases from V and 7 from J; bases not matched to a gene: 7. Germline V CDR1 and CDR2: SGHNT, YYREEE (reference sequence). CDR3 residues: CASSRTSGGAGGELFF. CDR3 nucleotide sequence: TGTGCCAGCAGCCGGACTAGCGGGGGAGCAGGCGGGGAGCTGTTTTTT.

This sequence joins TRBV5-6 and TRBJ2-1; D perhaps matches TRBD1 (5 bases). The CDR3 loop spans 14 amino acids. Germline assignment: CDR1 SGHDT and CDR2 YYEEEE. V was clipped by 6 bases and J by 8 bases, with 18 bases between them. The CDR3 sequence: CASKGVAQSDEQFF. DNA for the CDR3: TGTGCCAGCAAAGGGGTGGCGCAATCGGATGAGCAGTTCTTC.

The V and J genes are TRBV27 and TRBJ2-7, with D maybe TRBD1 (6 bases). V was cut by 2 bases and J by 3 bases, with 20 bases left in between. The CDR3 consists of 17 residues. Germline V gene lookup returns CDR1 MNHEY and CDR2 SMNVEV (reference sequence). Here the CDR3 reads CASSLLPSDRYFYEQYF. The CDR3 coding sequence is TGTGCCAGCAGTTTACTACCATCGGACAGATACTTCTACGAGCAGTACTTC.

This clone appeared a few times. The gene calls are TRBV11-2 and TRBJ1-3, with D perhaps TRBD1 (5 bases). V gave up 5 bases and J gave up 3 bases, with 14 bases separating them. The CDR3 has 15 residues. Germline V gene lookup returns CDR1 SGHAT and CDR2 FQNNGV. CDR3 protein: CASSPQGRGGNTIYF. In nucleotides, the CDR3 is TGTGCCAGCAGCCCGCAGGGACGGGGTGGAAACACCATATATTTT.

This clone was found a few times. The V gene is TRBV19, the J gene TRBJ2-7, with D tentatively TRBD1 (7 bases). The germline gives CDR1 LNHDA, CDR2 SQIVND (reference sequence). This CDR3 spans 13 amino acids. Deletions cut 3 bases from V and 7 bases from J, with 13 bases between. The CDR3 nucleotides are TGTGCCAGTAGTATCTGGAGGGGGCAAGAGCAGTACTTC. It yields the protein CASSIWRGQEQYF. Drawing the rest from reference TRBV19 and TRBJ2-7, the complete variable domain is DGGITQSPKYLFRKEGQNVTLSCEQNLNHDAMYWYRQDPGQGLRLIYYSQIVNDFQKGDIAEGYSVSREKKESFPLTVTSAQKNPTAFYLCASSIWRGQEQYFGPGTRLTVT.

The V call is TRBV27, the J call TRBJ1-4, with TRBD1 identical over 12 bases. Germline loops: CDR1 MNHEY, CDR2 SMNVEV (reference sequence). Trimming at V came to 5 bases and at J to 7 bases, leaving 14 bases not matched to a gene. This CDR3 is built from 18 residues. The CDR3 spells CASSPSPGTGGSGEKLFF. The CDR3 coding sequence is TGTGCCAGCAGTCCAAGTCCCGGGACAGGGGGCAGTGGTGAAAAACTGTTTTTT.

This clone was picked up a small number of times. The rearrangement links TRBV6-6 to TRBJ2-3; TRBD2 matches at 9 bases. The germline V gene has CDR1 MNHNY and CDR2 SVGAGI (reference sequence). There are 14 residues in the CDR3. The ends lost 8 bases at V and 5 bases at J; junction bases unmatched: 8. DNA of the CDR3: TGTGCCAGCTCTAGCGGGGTAACACGAGATACGCAGTATTTT. Translation gives CASSSGVTRDTQYF.

This chain connects TRBV5-3 to TRBJ2-7, with 7 bases aligning to TRBD1. TRBV5-3 is sorted into the ORF group, with uncertain function. This CDR3 has 15 residues. V gave up 4 bases and J gave up 1 base; unmatched junction bases: 8. CDR3 amino acids: CARSLTGDQSYEQYF. The CDR3 DNA follows: TGTGCCAGAAGCCTTACAGGGGACCAATCCTACGAGCAGTACTTC.

The gene calls are TRBV6-1 and TRBJ1-1; D not certain. Germline V gene sequence: CDR1 MNHNS, CDR2 SASEGT. The CDR3 totals 14 residues. The V gene lost 3 bases and the J gene lost 3 bases, with 11 bases spanning the gap. CDR3 nucleotides: TGTGCCAGCAGTGACCTTCTGGCGGACACTGAAGCTTTCTTT. Translation: CASSDLLADTEAFF.

V usage is TRBV29-1 and J usage is TRBJ1-1; no definite D call. CDR1 is SQVTM and CDR2 is ANQGSEA in the germline V gene. With 6 bases removed from V and 4 bases from J, the gap between germline ends came to 12 bases. The CDR3 has 12 residues. The CDR3 region is CSVLSGGTEAFF. DNA for the CDR3: TGCAGCGTACTGTCTGGCGGCACTGAAGCTTTCTTT.

The chain has TRBV5-4 and TRBJ2-4; 9 nucleotides align to TRBD1. Trimming took 0 bases from V and 7 from J; bases not matched to a gene: 2. This CDR3 region has 14 residues. CDR1 is SGHNT, CDR2 YYREEE, per germline (reference sequence). CDR3 amino acids: CASSLEGQGNIQYF. CDR3 DNA: TGTGCCAGCAGCTTGGAGGGACAGGGCAACATTCAGTACTTC.

The V and J genes are TRBV11-2 and TRBJ2-5, with D tentatively TRBD1 (6 bases). This CDR3 region has 15 residues. Germline CDR1 and CDR2: SGHAT and FQNNGV. V gave up 2 bases and J gave up 0 bases, with 10 bases separating them. DNA of the CDR3: TGTGCCAGCAGCTTAAGTCCAGGGGACCAAGAGACCCAGTACTTC. This codes for CASSLSPGDQETQYF.

V is TRBV7-9 and J is TRBJ2-1; 7 nucleotides match TRBD1. V shed 5 bases and J 2 bases; nucleotides not matched to a gene: 3. The V gene's germline CDR1 is SEHNR and CDR2 FQNEAQ (reference sequence). This CDR3 region has 14 residues. CDR3 bases: TGTGCCAGCAGCCGGGACAGTGCCTACAATGAGCAGTTCTTC. It specifies CASSRDSAYNEQFF. Together with reference TRBV7-9 and TRBJ2-1, the CDR3 gives the full variable domain: DTGVSQNPRHKITKRGQNVTFRCDPISEHNRLYWYRQTLGQGPEFLTYFQNEAQLEKSRLLSDRFSAERPKGSFSTLEIQRTEQGDSAMYLCASSRDSAYNEQFFGPGTRLTVL.